This T cell receptor (beta chain) was sequenced during a study of T cell repertoires in cytomegalovirus infection. TCRdb re-analysed the reads in MiXCR, keeping a single row per CDR3 protein. The repertoire holds roughly 500,000 distinct CDR3 sequences, about 44% seen once, with about 41% in the top ten. V lost 3 bases, J lost 5 bases, and 7 bases lay in between. The CDR3 sequence is 12 residues long. This clonotype has more than one count but fewer than ten. Its specificity is not known. The sequencing used cultured PBMCs, collected from culture after CMV antigen stimulation. This chain connects TRBV12-3 or TRBV12-4 to TRBJ1-1; no reliable D call. This TCR was sampled from a human donor in good health (CMV status not recorded). Some clones in this sample may be carry-over from other donors' samples. CDR3 sequence reads: CASSFGRTEAFF. The CDR3 region has the DNA TGTGCCAGCAGTTTCGGCAGGACTGAAGCTTTCTTT.